This T cell receptor (beta chain) stems from a study of T cell responses to AZD1222 COVID-19 vaccine. V was clipped by 4 bases and J by 8 bases, with 20 bases between them. The CDR3 extends over 15 amino acids. Germline V lookup: CDR1 SEHNR, CDR2 FQNEAQ (reference sequence). Assay: immunoSEQ multiplex PCR; the TCRdb copy retains only in-frame clones and omits some. The repertoire holds 200,000 or so clones, with 94% as singletons. This clone was observed a handful of times. The sequence derives from an adult in good health. The chain links TRBV7-9 to TRBJ1-2; possibly TRBD1 for D (5 bases). The sequences come from peripheral blood, collected on day 0 of AZD1222 vaccination. The CDR3 DNA sequence: TGTGCCAGCAGCTCACGAACGTTCGCTGGGGGAGGCTACACCTTC. Amino acid sequence: CASSSRTFAGGGYTF.